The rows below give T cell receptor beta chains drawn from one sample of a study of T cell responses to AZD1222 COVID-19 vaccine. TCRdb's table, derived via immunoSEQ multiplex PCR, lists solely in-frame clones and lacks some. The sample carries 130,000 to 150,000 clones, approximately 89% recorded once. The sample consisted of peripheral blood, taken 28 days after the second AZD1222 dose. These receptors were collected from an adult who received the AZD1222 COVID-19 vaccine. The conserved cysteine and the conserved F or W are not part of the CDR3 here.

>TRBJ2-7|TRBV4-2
ASSQVKGNEQY
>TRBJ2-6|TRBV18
ASSPKAGAGANVLT
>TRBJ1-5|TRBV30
AWSVMGGGQPQH
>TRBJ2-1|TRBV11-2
ASTRNMAGNEQF
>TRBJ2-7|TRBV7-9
ASRKGQRTYEQY
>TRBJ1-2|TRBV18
ASSLPGFFGYT
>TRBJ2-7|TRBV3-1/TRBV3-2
ASSQGGGGDYEQY
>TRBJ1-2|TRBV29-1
SVVRQGLGGYT
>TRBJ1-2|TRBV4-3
ASSQESGQGWYGYT
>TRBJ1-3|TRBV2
ASSDTYGPGNTIY
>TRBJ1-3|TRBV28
ASSLPTETRGNTIY
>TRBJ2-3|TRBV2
ASSERGGTDTQY
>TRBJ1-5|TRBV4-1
ASSQGVVRASNQPQH
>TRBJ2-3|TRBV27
ASSTFSSTDTQY
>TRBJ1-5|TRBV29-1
SVGQGAEQPQH
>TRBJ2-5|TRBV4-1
ASSQVPGEQETQY
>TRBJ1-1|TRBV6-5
ASGSQEKDSEAF
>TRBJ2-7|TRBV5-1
ASRTSGSYEQY
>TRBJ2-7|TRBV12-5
ASGRSAGQTNYEQY
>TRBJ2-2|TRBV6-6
ASSYKGLAGDGELF
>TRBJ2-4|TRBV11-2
ASSSEDSWVKNIQY
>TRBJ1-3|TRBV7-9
ASSPSQGDGNTIY
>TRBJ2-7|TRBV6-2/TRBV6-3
ASSYAFGGGSSYEQY
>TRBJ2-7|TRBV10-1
ASSDGLTLDEQY
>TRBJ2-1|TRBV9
ASSVGGERYNEQF
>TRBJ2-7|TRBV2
ASIRLAASEQY
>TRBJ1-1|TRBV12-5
ASGFSLSRGERKTLNTEAF
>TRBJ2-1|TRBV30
AWRTGAYNEQF
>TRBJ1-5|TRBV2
ATWTGIMRQPQH
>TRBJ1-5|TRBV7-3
ASSLQGKYSNQPQH
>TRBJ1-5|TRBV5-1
ASSTLQGNQPQH
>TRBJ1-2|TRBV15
ATSREEGDGYT
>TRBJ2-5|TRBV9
ASSLGGRGIETQY
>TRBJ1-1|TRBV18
ASPSGENTEAF
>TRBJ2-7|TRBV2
ASSEGGYEQY
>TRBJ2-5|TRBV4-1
ASSQLAGGGETQY
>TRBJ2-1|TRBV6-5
ASKAEASYNEQF
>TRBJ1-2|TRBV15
ATSRQGQGAYGYT
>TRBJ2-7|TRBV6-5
ASSRRTGGYEQY
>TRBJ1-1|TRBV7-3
ASSSQGPNTEAF
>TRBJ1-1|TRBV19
ASSPTGGATAF
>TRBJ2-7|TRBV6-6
ASSYSNRDSYEQY